One sample yielded the 25 T cell receptor beta chains listed below, sequenced in a study of CD4 T cells in relation to SARS-CoV-2 and coronaviruses. Repertoires were generated with immunoSEQ multiplex PCR, while TCRdb's copy carries only in-frame clones and drops some. Seen here are 65,000 or so clones, around 86% observed once, and the top ten hold 1.5% to 2%. The unexposed donors gave CD4+ T cells in 2011-2018, prior to COVID-19. The sequenced sample was memory CD4+ T cells from PBMCs. These receptors all come from a human donor in good health.

This rearrangement joins TRBV7-9 to TRBJ2-2; D is ambiguous. The V and J ends lost 3 bases and 5 bases respectively, with 13 bases between them. This CDR3 comprises 15 residues. Germline CDR1 reads SEHNR; CDR2 reads FQNEAQ (reference sequence). CDR3 protein: CASSFFGMRTGELFF. CDR3 DNA sequence: TGTGCCAGCAGCTTCTTTGGCATGAGGACCGGGGAGCTGTTTTTT.

The V gene is TRBV7-3, the J gene TRBJ2-1; D not resolved. V was trimmed by 1 base and J by 7 bases, leaving 23 bases between them. The CDR3 extends over 18 amino acids. Looked up from germline, CDR1 is SGHTA and CDR2 is FQGTGA. The CDR3 DNA follows: TGTGCCAGCAGCTTAAATCCCTGGCCAGGCGGAGAGTTAAATGAGCAGTTCTTC. The encoded protein is CASSLNPWPGGELNEQFF.

This chain joins TRBV5-1 and TRBJ2-7; D assignment may be TRBD1 or TRBD2 (5 bases each). The V gene lost 0 bases and the J gene lost 7 bases, with 5 bases spanning the gap. The germline V gene encodes CDR1 SGHRS and CDR2 YFSETQ. The CDR3 length is 11 residues. Here the CDR3 reads CASSLGGEQYF. In DNA, the CDR3 is TGCGCCAGCAGCTTGGGGGGGGAGCAGTACTTC.

This clone has just a few counts. The chain recombines TRBV5-1 with TRBJ2-7, with D uncertain. The CDR3 sequence is 13 residues long. Germline CDR1 is SGHRS and CDR2 is YFSETQ. Trimming cost V 1 base and J 0 bases, with 5 bases left between them. CDR3 in amino acids: CASSLYLSYEQYF. The DNA for the CDR3 is TGCGCCAGCAGCTTGTACCTCTCCTACGAGCAGTACTTC.

V usage is TRBV12-3 or TRBV12-4 and J usage is TRBJ1-5, with TRBD1 as a possible D gene (5 bases). The V and J ends lost 6 bases and 10 bases respectively, with 10 bases between them. This CDR3 is 11 amino acids long. DNA for the CDR3: TGTGCCAGCAGCCCTGGGGGACCCCAGCATTTT. Protein sequence: CASSPGGPQHF.

This chain links TRBV28 with TRBJ1-4, with D unclear. This CDR3 has 15 residues. The V end lost 6 bases, the J end lost 0 bases, and 11 bases lay between the germline ends. The germline V gene encodes CDR1 MDHEN and CDR2 SYDVKM. The CDR3 protein is CASRPTNPTNEKLFF. Written as DNA, the CDR3 is TGTGCCAGCAGACCAACGAATCCAACTAATGAAAAACTGTTTTTT. The whole variable domain, remainder taken from reference TRBV28 and TRBJ1-4, is DVKVTQSSRYLVKRTGEKVFLECVQDMDHENMFWYRQDPGLGLRLIYFSYDVKMKEKGDIPEGYSVSREKKERFSLILESASTNQTSMYLCASRPTNPTNEKLFFGSGTQLSVL.

The chain uses TRBV29-1 and TRBJ1-5, with no clear D. This CDR3 spans 12 amino acids. V lost 6 bases, J lost 5 bases, and 11 bases lay in between. CDR1 SQVTM and CDR2 ANQGSEA come from the germline V gene. The CDR3 coding sequence is TGCAGCGTAGCGTCAGGCGATCAGCCCCAGCATTTT. It yields the protein CSVASGDQPQHF.

The chain has TRBV29-1 and TRBJ1-2; perhaps TRBD1 as D (5 bases). V was cut by 3 bases and J by 7 bases, with 18 bases left in between. The CDR3 runs 14 residues. Germline V CDR1 and CDR2: SQVTM, ANQGSEA. In nucleotides, the CDR3 is TGCAGCGTTGACGTGGCGCAGGGCTCGAGTGGCTACACCTTC. The encoded protein is CSVDVAQGSSGYTF.

V usage is TRBV19 and J usage is TRBJ1-5, with 8 bases fitting TRBD1. CDR1 is LNHDA, CDR2 SQIVND, per germline (reference sequence). The junction had 8 bases not matched to a gene; V was cut back by 3 bases and J by 7 bases. The CDR3 contains 15 residues. The CDR3 nucleotides are TGTGCCAGTAGTATGGGGGCAGGGGGCTACCAGCCCCAGCATTTT. Its translation: CASSMGAGGYQPQHF.

Of note for this clone: In the same sample, other DNA sequences code for this CDR3. The rearrangement joins TRBV18 to TRBJ2-7; D is uncertain. There are 14 residues in the CDR3. Germline CDR1 is KGHSH and CDR2 is LQKENI. Trimming removed 0 bases from V and 1 base from J, with 7 bases in between. DNA of the CDR3: TGTGCCAGCTCACCACCGTCCAGTTCCTACGAGCAGTACTTC. Translating gives CASSPPSSSYEQYF.

The chain carries TRBV19 and TRBJ1-2; possible D gene TRBD1, 6 bases. Trimming removed 9 bases at V and 5 bases at J, with 10 bases between. The CDR3 consists of 11 residues. Germline CDR1 LNHDA, CDR2 SQIVND (reference sequence). CDR3 nucleotides: TGTGCCAGCAGGGGTGTGTATGGCTACACCTTC. This translates into CASRGVYGYTF. Combining the CDR3 with reference TRBV19 and TRBJ1-2 gives the whole variable domain DGGITQSPKYLFRKEGQNVTLSCEQNLNHDAMYWYRQDPGQGLRLIYYSQIVNDFQKGDIAEGYSVSREKKESFPLTVTSAQKNPTAFYLCASRGVYGYTFGSGTRLTVV.

V and J are TRBV2 and TRBJ2-7; D unresolved. The CDR3 runs 15 residues. V lost 5 bases to trimming and J lost 4 bases, with 18 bases between them. The germline V gene encodes CDR1 SNHLY and CDR2 FYNNEI. This chain's CDR3 is CASSPRKVSHYEQYF. The CDR3 bases are TGTGCCAGCAGTCCCCGAAAGGTATCCCATTACGAGCAGTACTTC.

J is TRBJ1-1 and V is TRBV2; 7 bases map to TRBD1. Per the germline V gene, CDR1 is SNHLY and CDR2 is FYNNEI. This CDR3 contains 14 residues. The J segment lost 3 bases and the V segment lost 6 bases, leaving 7 bases of the junction unmatched. The CDR3 region is CASSRDRDDTEAFF. As DNA, the CDR3 is TGTGCCAGCAGCCGCGACAGGGACGACACTGAAGCTTTCTTT.

This chain links TRBV10-2 with TRBJ1-3; D not resolved. The V and J ends lost 6 bases and 6 bases respectively, with 12 bases between them. Germline V gene lookup returns CDR1 WSHSY and CDR2 SAAADI. The CDR3 is 13 residues long. For the CDR3, the DNA is TGCGCCAGCAGGGGGAGAGAGACAAACACCATATATTTT. Its protein product is CASRGRETNTIYF.

V gene TRBV2 combines with J gene TRBJ1-2, with 7 positions matching TRBD1. Germline V gene data show CDR1 as SNHLY and CDR2 as FYNNEI. J gave up 8 bases and V 2 bases, and 5 bases lay outside the gene matches. The CDR3 runs 13 residues. In DNA, the CDR3 is TGTGCCAGCAGTGAAAGGGGGCAGTGGGGCTACACCTTC. Amino acids: CASSERGQWGYTF.

The rearrangement joins TRBV5-6 to TRBJ1-1, with D unresolved. The germline CDR1 and CDR2 sequences are SGHDT and YYEEEE. CDR3 size: 11 residues. V was shortened by 6 bases and J by 8 bases, with 11 bases between the two germline ends. The DNA of the CDR3 is TGTGCCAGCACCTTCCGGGCCGAAGCTTTCTTT. Its translation: CASTFRAEAFF.

This chain connects TRBV27 to TRBJ1-1; D unresolved. Trimming stripped 8 bases from V and 6 bases from J, with 16 bases between. CDR1 and CDR2 (germline): MNHEY, SMNVEV (reference sequence). The CDR3 runs to 13 residues. The CDR3: CASSGVNEPEAFF. DNA of the CDR3: TGTGCCAGCTCCGGGGTAAACGAGCCTGAAGCTTTCTTT.

The chain employs TRBV7-3 and TRBJ2-5; D may be TRBD1 or TRBD2 (5 bases each). The CDR3 extends over 12 amino acids. Trimming took 4 bases from V and 12 from J, leaving 15 bases between them. The germline gives CDR1 SGHTA, CDR2 FQGTGA. The CDR3: CASSSRSGPKYF. The DNA for the CDR3 is TGTGCCAGCAGCTCACGCTCGGGACCGAAGTACTTC.

The gene calls are TRBV9 and TRBJ1-2; D not certain. In germline, CDR1 is SGDLS, CDR2 YYNGEE. The CDR3 loop spans 12 amino acids. V lost 0 bases and J 4 bases, leaving 4 bases between the germline ends. The CDR3 sequence: CASSVDGYGYTF. CDR3 sequence (DNA): TGTGCCAGCAGCGTAGACGGCTATGGCTACACCTTC.

The rearrangement uses TRBV5-4 and TRBJ2-7; D is unresolved. Trimming removed 0 bases from V and 3 bases from J, with 13 bases in between. The CDR3 runs 15 residues. From germline, CDR1 is SGHNT and CDR2 YYREEE (reference sequence). As DNA, the CDR3 is TGTGCCAGCAGCTTGGGAGGCGGCTTTCGCTACGAGCAGTACTTC. Protein product: CASSLGGGFRYEQYF.

This clone was counted a few times. The CDR3 DNA is TGTGCCAGCAGTGAAGTGTGGGGCTGGGAAGCTTTCTTT. It is translated as CASSEVWGWEAFF. The rearrangement uses TRBV6-1 and TRBJ1-1, with a possible D match to TRBD1 (5 bases). The CDR3 has 13 residues. Germline CDR1 MNHNS, CDR2 SASEGT. Trimming stripped 1 base from V and 8 bases from J, with 11 bases between.

The chain recombines TRBV18 with TRBJ1-1; D not certain. CDR3 length equals 17 residues. V was cut by 1 base and J by 0 bases, with 15 bases left in between. CDR1 and CDR2 (germline): KGHSH, LQKENI. The CDR3 region is CASSPLSRTRLNTEAFF. The CDR3 nucleotides read TGTGCCAGCTCACCACTTTCCAGGACCAGACTGAACACTGAAGCTTTCTTT.

The gene calls are TRBV28 and TRBJ2-5; a possible D gene is TRBD1 (5 bases). CDR1 MDHEN and CDR2 SYDVKM come from the germline V gene. V was cut by 3 bases and J by 5 bases, with 10 bases left in between. The CDR3 is 13 residues long. CDR3 sequence (DNA): TGTGCCAGCAGTTTCAAGGGGCTTGAGACCCAGTACTTC. Protein sequence: CASSFKGLETQYF.

The chain is built from TRBV5-4 and TRBJ1-1, with 7 bases aligning to TRBD1. V dropped 3 bases and J dropped 3; count of bases not matched to a gene: 2. The germline CDR1 and CDR2 sequences are SGHNT and YYREEE (reference sequence). CDR3 length equals 13 residues. The CDR3 is CASSWDRDTEAFF. The CDR3 DNA reads TGTGCCAGCAGCTGGGACAGAGACACTGAAGCTTTCTTT.

This clone was found once. CDR3 DNA: TGTGCCATCAGTGTTAGCGGCACTGAAGCTTTCTTT. Translation: CAISVSGTEAFF. The chain recombines TRBV10-3 with TRBJ1-1; D unresolved. Trimming removed 4 bases from V and 4 bases from J, with 7 bases in between. This CDR3 spans 12 amino acids. The germline V gene has CDR1 ENHRY and CDR2 SYGVKD.